The 8 T cell receptor beta chains given below trace back to one sample, sequenced in a study of blood T cell repertoires in COVID-19. Method: immunoSEQ multiplex PCR; TCRdb's copy keeps in-frame clones and lacks some. Of over 200,000 clones in the sample, under 90% were seen once. The sequenced sample was peripheral blood. The receptors were sampled from a woman older than 75 with active or convalescent COVID-19.

The J gene is TRBJ1-2, the V gene TRBV2, with D unclear. CDR3 length: 14 amino acids. V lost 3 bases and J lost 1, with 9 bases in between. The V gene's germline CDR1 is SNHLY and CDR2 FYNNEI. CDR3 sequence: CASSELVRNYGYTF. DNA for the CDR3: TGTGCCAGCAGTGAGCTAGTCCGTAACTATGGCTACACCTTC. Full variable domain (remainder filled in from reference TRBV2 and TRBJ1-2): EPEVTQTPSHQVTQMGQEVILRCVPISNHLYFYWYRQILGQKVEFLVSFYNNEISEKSEIFDDQFSVERPDGSNFTLKIRSTKLEDSAMYFCASSELVRNYGYTFGSGTRLTVV.

The chain joins TRBV29-1 to TRBJ2-7; 10 nucleotides align to TRBD2. CDR3 length: 14 residues. J lost 4 bases, V lost 6 bases, and 9 bases had no gene match. From germline, CDR1 is SQVTM and CDR2 ANQGSEA. The CDR3 sequence is CSVAILAGMYEQYF. CDR3 DNA sequence: TGCAGCGTCGCAATACTAGCGGGAATGTACGAGCAGTACTTC.

DNA of the CDR3: TGCGCCAGCAGCCATGAACAGGGCATAGGTTCACCCCTCCACTTT. Protein product: CASSHEQGIGSPLHF. V usage is TRBV4-3 and J usage is TRBJ1-6; D possibly corresponds to TRBD1 (6 bases). With 3 bases removed from V and 9 bases from J, the gap between germline ends came to 15 bases. In germline, CDR1 is LGHNA, CDR2 YSLEER. The length of the CDR3 is 15 residues.

The genes are TRBV28 and TRBJ2-7, with 7 bases that match TRBD1. From germline, CDR1 is MDHEN and CDR2 SYDVKM. This CDR3 contains 13 residues. The ends lost 7 bases at V and 2 bases at J; junction bases unmatched: 5. In nucleotides, the CDR3 is TGTGCCAGCAAGGGACAGCGTCCCTACGAGCAGTACTTC. Translation gives CASKGQRPYEQYF.

The CDR3 protein is CASSAVTGPLETQYF. Written as DNA, the CDR3 is TGTGCCAGCTCGGCGGTGACAGGGCCTTTGGAGACCCAGTACTTC. The rearrangement uses TRBV7-3 and TRBJ2-5; 7 bases map to TRBD1. The CDR3 contains 15 residues. Trimming took 8 bases from V and 5 from J; bases not matched to a gene: 14. Germline lookup yields CDR1 SGHTA and CDR2 FQGTGA. The whole variable domain, filled in from reference TRBV7-3 and TRBJ2-5, reads GAGVSQTPSNKVTEKGKYVELRCDPISGHTALYWYRQSLGQGPEFLIYFQGTGAADDSGLPNDRFFAVRPEGSVSTLKIQRTERGDSAVYLCASSAVTGPLETQYFGPGTRLLVL.

CDR3 sequence: CASSFVNGELFF. In DNA form, the CDR3 reads TGTGCCAGCAGCTTCGTAAACGGGGAGCTGTTTTTT. The chain carries TRBV11-3 and TRBJ2-2; D remains unclear. V dropped 3 bases and J dropped 7 bases, with 6 bases sitting between them. Germline CDR1 SGHNT, CDR2 YENEEA. The CDR3 spans 12 residues.

The chain links TRBV4-3 to TRBJ2-7, with 7 nucleotides matching TRBD1. The CDR3 length is 15 residues. With 8 bases clipped from V and 5 bases from J, the junction kept 15 bases outside the gene matches. The germline V gene encodes CDR1 LGHNA and CDR2 YSLEER. In nucleotides, the CDR3 is TGCGCCAGCCGTTTTCCGGGGACAGATTTGCACGAGCAGTACTTC. Its translation is CASRFPGTDLHEQYF.

V is TRBV5-1 and J is TRBJ2-7; 10 positions agree with TRBD2. This CDR3 contains 14 residues. The germline V gene has CDR1 SGHRS and CDR2 YFSETQ. V lost 3 bases to trimming and J lost 5 bases; unmatched junction nucleotides: 5. The CDR3 loop reads CASSSLAGWDEQYF. The DNA for the CDR3 is TGCGCCAGCAGCTCACTAGCGGGGTGGGACGAGCAGTACTTC.